The 19 T cell receptor beta chains listed next were all sequenced from one sample in a study of regulatory T cells in long-lasting Graves disease. Construction of the TCR beta libraries employed iRepertoire HTBI primers in conjunction with Arm-PCR of CDR3 regions. A single record per CDR3 protein comes from TCRdb applying MiXCR to the multiplex PCR reads. The sample lists some 600,000 distinct CDR3 sequences, around 16% occurring once. Time point given: newly diagnosed GD, antithyroid drugs for less than 3 months. Extracted RNA from PBMCs served as the source of the TCR library. These data also featured in a second study, about T cells in Graves' hyperthyroidism and ophthalmopathy.

Specimen: peripheral blood mononuclear cells (PBMCs), collected at new diagnosis, from a patient treated with antithyroid drugs. These receptors were obtained from a young man with Graves disease.

This clonotype was detected only a few times. The chain employs TRBV30 and TRBJ1-3; D perhaps matches TRBD1 (6 bases). Trimming shortened V by 5 bases and J by 4 bases, and 24 bases separated the two germline ends. This CDR3 has 17 amino acids. From germline, CDR1 is GTSNPN and CDR2 SVGIG (reference sequence). The CDR3 is CAWQEGGRGNGGNTIYF. The CDR3 nucleotides are TGTGCCTGGCAAGAGGGGGGAAGAGGAAATGGGGGAAACACCATATATTTT.

This chain connects TRBV25-1 to TRBJ2-3, with 14 bases fitting TRBD2. Germline V gene lookup returns CDR1 MGHDK and CDR2 SYGVNS. The CDR3 totals 18 residues. Trimming removed 1 base from V and 4 bases from J; junction bases left unmatched: 7. DNA for the CDR3: TGTGCCAGCAGTGAATTCCTAGGGACTAGCGGGAGTCCAGATACGCAGTATTTT. It codes for CASSEFLGTSGSPDTQYF.

This clonotype was recorded at least ten times. V and J are TRBV30 and TRBJ2-7; 8 positions match TRBD1. V lost 0 bases, J lost 6 bases, and 4 bases stayed unmatched. Germline V CDR1 and CDR2: GTSNPN, SVGIG (reference sequence). The CDR3 length is 13 residues. CDR3 protein: CAWSVLDRGEQYF. CDR3 DNA sequence: TGTGCCTGGAGTGTACTCGACAGGGGCGAGCAGTACTTC.

The table lists this clonotype with many counts. The chain recombines TRBV7-8 with TRBJ2-7; TRBD1 agrees at 8 bases. Germline CDR1 reads SGHVS; CDR2 reads FQNEAQ. Germline trimming cut 1 base from V and 6 bases from J; bases unmatched to any gene: 5. This CDR3 region has 14 residues. The CDR3: CASSLGGTGAEQYF. CDR3 sequence (DNA): TGTGCCAGCAGCTTAGGCGGGACAGGCGCCGAGCAGTACTTC.

This clonotype was counted between two and nine times. This chain links TRBV12-3 or TRBV12-4 with TRBJ2-1; 11 bases agree with TRBD2. This CDR3 is built from 16 residues. V shed 3 bases, J shed 6 bases, and the junction held 7 bases outside the gene matches. The CDR3: CASSLTSGAQTNEQFF. CDR3 coding DNA: TGTGCCAGCAGTTTGACTAGCGGGGCCCAAACCAATGAGCAGTTCTTC.

This clonotype was found a few times. The V and J genes are TRBV12-3 or TRBV12-4 and TRBJ1-2; D gene unclear. The length of the CDR3 is 14 residues. V dropped 6 bases and J dropped 5 bases, with 16 bases sitting between them. CDR3 region: CASRSLEKSYGYTF. The CDR3 DNA follows: TGTGCCAGCAGGTCTTTGGAAAAATCTTATGGCTACACCTTC.

This clonotype has a count of ten or more. This sequence joins TRBV5-1 and TRBJ2-7; 7 bases are shared with TRBD1. There are 14 residues in the CDR3. V lost 3 bases and J lost 5; bases outside the gene matches: 8. Germline CDR1 is SGHRS and CDR2 is YFSETQ. The CDR3 reads CASSSSRGSDEQYF. CDR3 sequence (DNA): TGCGCCAGCAGCTCGAGCAGGGGGTCCGACGAGCAGTACTTC.

This chain links TRBV4-1 with TRBJ2-7; D unresolved. The V and J ends lost 2 bases and 0 bases respectively, with 14 bases between them. Germline V CDR1 and CDR2: MGHRA, YSYEKL. The CDR3 is made up of 16 amino acids. The DNA for the CDR3 is TGCGCCAGCAGCCAATCTGTCACTTCAAGCTCCTACGAGCAGTACTTC. Its translation is CASSQSVTSSSYEQYF.

The rearrangement joins TRBV20-1 to TRBJ1-2, with 9 positions matching TRBD1. This CDR3 is 15 amino acids long. The germline V gene encodes CDR1 DFQATT and CDR2 SNEGSKA (reference sequence). The J segment lost 6 bases and the V segment lost 2 bases, leaving 10 bases of the junction unmatched. As DNA, the CDR3 is TGCAGTGCTAGACCCGTACAGGGGGCGCTGAATGGCTACACCTTC. This gives the protein CSARPVQGALNGYTF.

A remark on this clonotype: Since a much larger clone is just one base distant, this may be a read error. V gene TRBV12-3 or TRBV12-4 combines with J gene TRBJ2-5, with D maybe TRBD1 (6 bases). V lost 2 bases to trimming and J lost 5 bases, with 24 bases between them. The CDR3 sequence is 18 residues long. The chain's CDR3 is CASSLPPLGAPRTETQYF. DNA for the CDR3: TGTGCCAGCAGTTTACCTCCTTTGGGGGCCCCAAGGACGGAGACCCAGTACTTC.

This chain joins TRBV13 and TRBJ2-6, with D tentatively TRBD2 (6 bases). The CDR3 is 16 residues long. The ends were cut back, 1 base at V and 0 bases at J, with 7 bases in the middle. The germline CDR1 and CDR2 sequences are PRHDT and FYEKMQ (reference sequence). In DNA, the CDR3 is TGTGCCAGCAGCTTAGACGGGAGCTCTGGGGCCAACGTCCTGACTTTC. It translates to CASSLDGSSGANVLTF.

This clonotype was seen at least ten times. The chain uses TRBV6-1 and TRBJ2-7; TRBD2 matches at 7 bases. This CDR3 has 15 residues. J gave up 4 bases and V 6 bases, and 12 bases lay outside the gene matches. The germline gives CDR1 MNHNS, CDR2 SASEGT. DNA of the CDR3: TGTGCCAGCAGCCAAATGAGACTAGCTTCGTACGAGCAGTACTTC. The encoded protein is CASSQMRLASYEQYF.

With respect to this clonotype: The junction departs from germline at one end; a sequencing error may be responsible. The genes are TRBV29-1 and TRBJ2-1, with D maybe TRBD1 (5 bases). This CDR3 region has 12 residues. CDR1 is SQVTM, CDR2 ANQGSEA, per germline. The CDR3, as DNA: TGCAGCGCGCGGACATCCTCCAATGAGCAGTTCTTC. This translates into CSARTSSNEQFF.

This clonotype was found many times. The V and J genes are TRBV12-3 or TRBV12-4 and TRBJ1-1; the D gene is possibly TRBD1 (6 bases). Trimming removed 6 bases from V and 1 base from J, with 6 bases in between. The CDR3 is made up of 12 amino acids. This CDR3 is CASRQGNTEAFF. Written as DNA, the CDR3 is TGTGCCAGCAGACAGGGGAACACTGAAGCTTTCTTT.

This clonotype has a handful of counts. The V call is TRBV5-1, the J call TRBJ2-3; perhaps TRBD2 as D (8 bases). The CDR3 loop spans 17 amino acids. Germline V CDR1 and CDR2: SGHRS, YFSETQ. With 0 bases removed from V and 4 bases from J, the gap between germline ends came to 18 bases. The CDR3 loop reads CASSLARTGGGPDTQYF. CDR3 nucleotide sequence: TGCGCCAGCAGCTTGGCCAGAACGGGAGGGGGCCCAGATACGCAGTATTTT. The variable domain in full, completed from reference TRBV5-1 and TRBJ2-3, reads KAGVTQTPRYLIKTRGQQVTLSCSPISGHRSVSWYQQTPGQGLQFLFEYFSETQRNKGNFPGRFSGRQFSNSRSEMNVSTLELGDSALYLCASSLARTGGGPDTQYFGPGTRLTVL.

This chain connects TRBV19 to TRBJ2-1, with D unclear. Germline loops: CDR1 LNHDA, CDR2 SQIVND (reference sequence). This CDR3 region has 15 residues. With 3 bases removed from V and 0 bases from J, the gap between germline ends came to 9 bases. The CDR3: CASSISVSSYNEQFF. For the CDR3, the DNA is TGTGCCAGTAGTATCTCCGTCAGCTCCTACAATGAGCAGTTCTTC.

The table lists this clonotype with many counts. The gene calls are TRBV20-1 and TRBJ2-5, with D uncertain. CDR1 and CDR2 from the germline V gene are DFQATT and SNEGSKA (reference sequence). V dropped 3 bases and J dropped 5 bases, with 13 bases sitting between them. The CDR3 has 13 amino acids. As DNA, the CDR3 is TGCAGTGCTAGTCCGCCCCAGTCGGAGACCCAGTACTTC. This encodes CSASPPQSETQYF.

At least ten counts were recorded for this clonotype. This rearrangement joins TRBV7-3 to TRBJ2-7; tentatively, D is TRBD1 (6 bases). In germline, CDR1 is SGHTA, CDR2 FQGTGA. Trimming left V 2 bases short and J 4 bases short, with 15 bases between. The CDR3 loop spans 15 amino acids. CDR3 residues: CASSLGTGSGYEQYF. The CDR3 nucleotides read TGTGCCAGCAGCTTAGGTACAGGGAGTGGTTACGAGCAGTACTTC.

V is TRBV20-1 and J is TRBJ1-6; D gene uncertain. The CDR3 is 17 amino acids. Deletions cut 0 bases from V and 0 bases from J, with 12 bases between. Germline V gene lookup returns CDR1 DFQATT and CDR2 SNEGSKA (reference sequence). CDR3 amino acids: CSARESAASSYNSPLHF. CDR3 coding DNA: TGCAGTGCTAGAGAGTCAGCGGCCAGCTCCTATAATTCACCCCTCCACTTT.